This T cell receptor beta chain was sequenced for a study of CD8 T cells in ankylosing spondylitis. This clonotype was detected ten times or more. The CDR3 consists of 19 residues. V lost 3 bases, J lost 1 base, and 14 bases stayed unmatched. The germline V gene encodes CDR1 DFQATT and CDR2 SNEGSKA (reference sequence). Each CDR3 protein is one row after TCRdb ran MiXCR on the 5' RACE reads. The sample yields more than 150,000 distinct CDR3 sequences, around a tenth seen once. The genes are TRBV20-1 and TRBJ1-5; TRBD1 matches at 11 bases. This sequence originates from a male donor with ankylosing spondylitis or in good health (not recorded which). The sample was blood, either unsorted or a sorted T cell fraction (not recorded which). CDR3 nucleotide sequence: TGCAGTGCTAGCCCCCTTGGACAGGGGGCCGGGTTGAGCAATCAGCCCCAGCATTTT. Translated, it gives CSASPLGQGAGLSNQPQHF.